These T cell receptor beta chains were read from a single sample in a study of blood T cells in healthy people across ages. In TCRdb, the 5' RACE reads were re-called with MiXCR into one record per CDR3 protein. The profile shows around 1.5 million distinct CDR3 sequences, 40% to 50% of them singletons. Sequences were obtained from blood. Source of these receptors: a woman under 30 in good health. The CDR3 runs from the conserved cysteine through the conserved F or W. A D gene is named only where the DNA matches it firmly. Part of the rows lack a size; the others show once, few, many or a class for expanded clones.

TRBJ1-2 | TRBV2 | many | TRBD1 | CASSGTGGYYGYTF | TGTGCCAGCAGTGGGACAGGGGGCTACTATGGCTACACCTTC
TRBJ2-1 | TRBV2 | few | TRBD2 | CASSKRQSGLASSYNEQFF | TGTGCCAGCAGCAAAAGACAATCGGGACTAGCGAGCTCCTACAATGAGCAGTTCTTC
TRBJ2-2 | TRBV27 | NA | NA | CASSPVGGELFF | TGTGCCAGCAGCCCAGTTGGCGGGGAGCTGTTTTTT
TRBJ2-1 | TRBV9 | NA | NA | CASSVGDSYNEQFF | TGTGCCAGCAGCGTAGGGGACTCCTACAATGAGCAGTTCTTC
TRBJ2-3 | TRBV12-3/TRBV12-4 | NA | TRBD2 | CASSLIGTSADTEYF | TGTGCCAGCAGTTTAATAGGGACTAGCGCAGATACGGAGTATTTT
TRBJ2-1 | TRBV9 | NA | TRBD2 | CASSARTLAGGNQEQFF | TGTGCCAGCAGCGCCCGGACCCTAGCGGGGGGCAATCAGGAGCAGTTCTTC
TRBJ2-2 | TRBV6-5 | NA | NA | CASSYGYTGELFF | TGTGCCAGCAGTTATGGGTACACCGGGGAGCTGTTTTTT
TRBJ2-3 | TRBV2 | few | NA | CASSDPESTDTQYF | TGTGCCAGCAGTGACCCAGAAAGCACAGATACGCAGTATTTT
TRBJ2-3 | TRBV2 | few | NA | CASSEAGPPYF | TGTGCCAGCAGTGAGGCGGGCCCCCCGTATTTT
TRBJ1-6 | TRBV5-5 | few | NA | CASSFIVGGVWNSPLHF | TGTGCCAGCAGCTTTATTGTCGGGGGGGTCTGGAATTCACCCCTCCACTTT
TRBJ2-1 | TRBV15 | few | TRBD2 | CATSREGSLGGRSYNEQFF | TGTGCCACCAGCAGAGAGGGGAGTTTGGGAGGGAGGTCCTACAATGAGCAGTTCTTC
TRBJ2-7 | TRBV12-3/TRBV12-4 | few | NA | CASSGVSGSTYEQYF | TGTGCCAGCAGTGGGGTTTCAGGCAGTACCTACGAGCAGTACTTC
TRBJ2-5 | TRBV5-5 | NA | TRBD2 | CASSWVAGPQETQYF | TGTGCCAGCAGCTGGGTAGCGGGTCCCCAAGAGACCCAGTACTTC
TRBJ1-2 | TRBV6-5 | NA | TRBD1 | CASSYADRNYGYTF | TGTGCCAGCAGTTACGCGGACAGGAACTATGGCTACACCTTC
TRBJ2-3 | TRBV7-2 | few | TRBD2 | CASSRLAGANTDTQYF | TGTGCCAGCAGTCGACTAGCGGGGGCTAACACAGATACGCAGTATTTT
TRBJ2-3 | TRBV3-1 | NA | NA | CASSQAGGATDTQYF | TGTGCCAGCAGCCAAGCTGGGGGCGCCACAGATACGCAGTATTTT
TRBJ2-2 | TRBV12-3/TRBV12-4 | few | TRBD1 | CASSEGTGTDTGELFF | TGTGCCAGCAGCGAAGGGACAGGGACAGATACCGGGGAGCTGTTTTTT
TRBJ1-2 | TRBV10-3 | few | NA | CAISESGAGKTYGYTF | TGTGCCATCAGTGAGTCCGGGGCAGGGAAGACCTATGGCTACACCTTC
TRBJ1-1 | TRBV11-2 | few | NA | CASSLSQGLNTEAFF | TGTGCCAGCAGCTTATCTCAGGGGTTGAACACTGAAGCTTTCTTT
TRBJ2-5 | TRBV7-9 | few | NA | CASSLVPNRETQYF | TGTGCCAGCAGCTTAGTTCCTAACCGGGAGACCCAGTACTTC
TRBJ2-3 | TRBV6-5 | few | TRBD2 | CASSYWGLSTDTQYF | TGTGCCAGCAGTTATTGGGGACTAAGCACAGATACGCAGTATTTT
TRBJ2-3 | TRBV30 | few | TRBD2 | CAWRFPGLAGVKQYF | TGTGCCTGGAGATTCCCCGGACTAGCGGGCGTGAAGCAGTATTTT
TRBJ2-3 | TRBV4-1 | few | NA | CASSQPPAGNTDTQYF | TGCGCCAGCAGCCAACCTCCAGCGGGCAACACAGATACGCAGTATTTT
TRBJ1-2 | TRBV6-1 | few | NA | CASRTGGAGYTF | TGTGCCAGCAGAACCGGGGGGGCTGGCTACACCTTC
TRBJ1-1 | TRBV6-6 | few | NA | CASLNPARVNTEAFF | TGTGCCAGCCTCAACCCGGCCAGGGTGAACACTGAAGCTTTCTTT
TRBJ1-2 | TRBV3-1 | NA | NA | CASSHSGSDSGYTF | TGTGCCAGCAGCCACTCTGGGTCCGATTCTGGCTACACCTTC
TRBJ2-1 | TRBV20-1 | few | NA | CSARVSTSLGGGSEQFF | TGCAGTGCTAGGGTGTCCACTAGCCTGGGAGGAGGCAGTGAGCAGTTCTTC